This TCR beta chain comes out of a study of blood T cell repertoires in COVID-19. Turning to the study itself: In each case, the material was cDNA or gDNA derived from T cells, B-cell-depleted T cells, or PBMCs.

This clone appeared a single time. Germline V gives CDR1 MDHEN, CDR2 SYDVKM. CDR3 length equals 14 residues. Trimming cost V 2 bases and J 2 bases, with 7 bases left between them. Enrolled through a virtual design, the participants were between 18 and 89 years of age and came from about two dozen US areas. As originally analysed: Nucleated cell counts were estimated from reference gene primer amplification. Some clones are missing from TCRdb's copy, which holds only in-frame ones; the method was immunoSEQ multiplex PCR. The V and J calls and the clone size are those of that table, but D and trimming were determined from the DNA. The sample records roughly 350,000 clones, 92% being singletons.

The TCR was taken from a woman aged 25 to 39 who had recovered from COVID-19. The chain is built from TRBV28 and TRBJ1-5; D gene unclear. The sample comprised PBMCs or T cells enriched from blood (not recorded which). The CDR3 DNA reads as TGTGCCAGCAGTTTACAGGTTGGCAATCAGCCCCAGCATTTT. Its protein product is CASSLQVGNQPQHF.